The 30 T cell receptor beta chains below come from one sample, sequenced in a study of OX40 agonist ivuxolimab in advanced cancers. This table comes from immunoSEQ multiplex PCR, and its TCRdb copy is limited to in-frame clones, with some not included. This sample has roughly 96,000 clones, with approximately 84% found just once. Sequencing used CD4+ or CD8+ T cells sorted from blood, obtained in a trial of the OX40 agonist ivuxolimab. The receptors originated from an adult with an advanced solid tumor such as melanoma, head and neck, liver or kidney cancer.

The chain is built from TRBV19 and TRBJ2-7; 7 bases are a match to TRBD1. This CDR3 comprises 16 residues. Trimming at V came to 4 bases and at J to 9 bases, leaving 18 bases not matched to a gene. The germline CDR1 and CDR2 sequences are LNHDA and SQIVND (reference sequence). CDR3 coding DNA: TGTGCCAGTAGTACCAGGCGGACAGGAGATAATACGATGCAGTACTTC. Encoded protein: CASSTRRTGDNTMQYF.

The V gene is TRBV27, the J gene TRBJ2-7; 7 positions agree with TRBD1. The V gene end was trimmed by 8 bases and the J gene end by 0 bases; junction bases not matched to a gene: 10. This CDR3 spans 15 amino acids. CDR1 is MNHEY and CDR2 is SMNVEV in the germline V gene (reference sequence). The chain's CDR3 is CASGPATGSSYEQYF. The CDR3 DNA reads as TGTGCCAGCGGGCCGGCGACAGGGAGCTCCTACGAGCAGTACTTC.

The rearrangement links TRBV28 to TRBJ2-1, with 8 bases that match TRBD1. V gave up 5 bases and J gave up 2 bases; unmatched junction bases: 8. Germline lookup yields CDR1 MDHEN and CDR2 SYDVKM. The CDR3 runs to 16 residues. CDR3 residues: CASSPNGQGPYNEQFF. The CDR3 DNA follows: TGTGCCAGCAGTCCCAATGGACAGGGCCCCTACAATGAGCAGTTCTTC.

The rearrangement joins TRBV7-2 to TRBJ1-1; D possibly corresponds to TRBD1 (6 bases). This CDR3 has 16 residues. Germline CDR1 reads SGHTA; CDR2 reads FQGNSA. V lost 3 bases and J 1 base, leaving 15 bases between the germline ends. CDR3 DNA: TGTGCCAGCAGCTTGGAACAGGGTGTGGGGAACACTGAAGCTTTCTTT. Translation gives CASSLEQGVGNTEAFF.

V and J are TRBV6-6 and TRBJ2-7, with 8 bases identical to TRBD1. Germline assignment: CDR1 MNHNY and CDR2 SVGAGI (reference sequence). Trimming removed 5 bases from V and 5 bases from J; junction bases left unmatched: 8. The CDR3 totals 14 residues. The CDR3 DNA reads as TGTGCCAGCAGTCTCCCGGGACAGGTTAACGAGCAGTACTTC. This translates into CASSLPGQVNEQYF.

V is TRBV2 and J is TRBJ2-2, with 7 bases that match TRBD2. This CDR3 has 15 amino acids. Germline V gene data show CDR1 as SNHLY and CDR2 as FYNNEI. With V trimmed by 2 bases and J by 4 bases, 4 bases remained unmatched. CDR3 sequence: CASSESAGVTGELFF. Here the CDR3 DNA reads TGTGCCAGCAGTGAAAGTGCGGGGGTCACCGGGGAGCTGTTTTTT. The complete variable domain, with remaining parts taken from reference TRBV2 and TRBJ2-2, reads EPEVTQTPSHQVTQMGQEVILRCVPISNHLYFYWYRQILGQKVEFLVSFYNNEISEKSEIFDDQFSVERPDGSNFTLKIRSTKLEDSAMYFCASSESAGVTGELFFGEGSRLTVL.

The CDR3 region is CASSPEGGGLQETQYF. In DNA form, the CDR3 reads TGTGCCAGCAGCCCCGAAGGGGGGGGCCTCCAAGAGACCCAGTACTTC. The chain joins TRBV7-9 to TRBJ2-5, with D possibly TRBD2 on 7 matching bases. The CDR3 consists of 16 residues. CDR1 and CDR2 from the germline V gene are SEHNR and FQNEAQ (reference sequence). V lost 5 bases to trimming and J lost 1 base, with 17 bases between them.

The chain combines TRBV9 with TRBJ2-7; D tentatively reads TRBD1 or TRBD2 (7 bases each). The ends were cut back, 0 bases at V and 3 bases at J, with 16 bases in the middle. Germline CDR1 and CDR2: SGDLS and YYNGEE. The CDR3 has 16 amino acids. CDR3 in amino acids: CASSVGAGGGHYEQYF. CDR3 in DNA: TGTGCCAGCAGCGTAGGGGCAGGGGGGGGGCACTACGAGCAGTACTTC. The variable domain in full, completed from reference TRBV9 and TRBJ2-7, reads DSGVTQTPKHLITATGQRVTLRCSPRSGDLSVYWYQQSLDQGLQFLIQYYNGEERAKGNILERFSAQQFPDLHSELNLSSLELGDSALYFCASSVGAGGGHYEQYFGPGTRLTVT.

The CDR3 DNA reads as TGTGCCAGCAGCGTGCAAGGCTCTGGAAACACCATATATTTT. It specifies CASSVQGSGNTIYF. The rearrangement uses TRBV9 and TRBJ1-3; unclear D gene. Trimming removed 2 bases from V and 0 bases from J, with 6 bases in between. Germline V lookup: CDR1 SGDLS, CDR2 YYNGEE. The CDR3 is made up of 14 amino acids.

The V call is TRBV5-1, the J call TRBJ1-2; 11 nucleotides match TRBD1. After removal of 2 bases from V and 3 bases from J, the junction contained 9 bases not matched to a gene. The CDR3 extends over 17 amino acids. CDR1 is SGHRS and CDR2 is YFSETQ in the germline V gene. In nucleotides, the CDR3 is TGCGCCAGCAGCTTTGGGACAGGGGGTATTAGGGACTATGGCTACACCTTC. It translates to CASSFGTGGIRDYGYTF.

J is TRBJ2-3 and V is TRBV29-1, with D tentatively TRBD1 (6 bases). The CDR3 covers 13 residues. CDR1 and CDR2 from the germline V gene are SQVTM and ANQGSEA. With 6 bases removed from V and 4 bases from J, the gap between germline ends came to 14 bases. CDR3 in DNA: TGCAGCGTACAGGGTAGGGGCCCAGATACGCAGTATTTT. This codes for CSVQGRGPDTQYF.

J is TRBJ2-4 and V is TRBV28, with D possibly being TRBD2 (5 bases). From germline, CDR1 is MDHEN and CDR2 SYDVKM. The CDR3 extends over 17 amino acids. The V end was cut by 1 base, the J end by 0 bases, with 13 bases between. The CDR3 reads CASSLSGGLLAKNIQYF. The CDR3 nucleotides are TGTGCCAGCAGTTTATCGGGCGGGCTGCTAGCCAAAAACATTCAGTACTTC.

The gene calls are TRBV7-8 and TRBJ1-5; D is possibly TRBD1 (6 bases). The CDR3 has 17 residues. V lost 1 base, J lost 3 bases, and 16 bases lay in between. Germline V gene sequence: CDR1 SGHVS, CDR2 FQNEAQ. This CDR3 is CASSLVGQGFNNQPQHF. Here the CDR3 DNA reads TGTGCCAGCAGCTTAGTAGGTCAGGGGTTTAACAATCAGCCCCAGCATTTT.

This clone has more than one count but fewer than ten. The chain links TRBV10-3 to TRBJ1-1; D gene ambiguous. Trimming removed 5 bases from V and 8 bases from J, with 15 bases in between. The CDR3 extends over 13 amino acids. Germline CDR1 reads ENHRY; CDR2 reads SYGVKD. CDR3 coding DNA: TGTGCCATCAGTCAGGAAAGCCCGAAGGAAGCTTTCTTT. This sequence encodes CAISQESPKEAFF.

The chain recombines TRBV6-1 with TRBJ1-2; possibly TRBD1 for D (5 bases). Trimming pared 6 bases from V and 5 bases from J, leaving 16 bases between. The CDR3 is 14 amino acids. Germline CDR1 and CDR2: MNHNS and SASEGT. CDR3 coding DNA: TGTGCCAGCAGAGGTGCCAGGGAGACTTATGGCTACACCTTC. Its protein is CASRGARETYGYTF.

The chain has TRBV2 and TRBJ2-7, with 12 nucleotides matching TRBD2. CDR1 and CDR2 from the germline V gene are SNHLY and FYNNEI. The CDR3 is 18 residues long. The trim removed 2 bases at V and 4 bases at J, leaving 12 bases unmatched. The CDR3 sequence: CASSEFKLTSGRRYEQYF. CDR3 DNA: TGTGCCAGCAGTGAATTTAAGCTGACTAGCGGGAGAAGGTACGAGCAGTACTTC.

The chain joins TRBV19 to TRBJ2-1, with TRBD2 matching 10 bases. V gave up 5 bases and J gave up 6 bases; unmatched junction bases: 7. Per germline, CDR1 LNHDA and CDR2 SQIVND (reference sequence). The CDR3 runs 15 residues. The CDR3 loop is CASSSATSGFNEQFF. The CDR3 region has the DNA TGTGCCAGTAGTTCGGCGACTAGCGGGTTCAATGAGCAGTTCTTC. Supplemented by reference TRBV19 and TRBJ2-1, the full variable domain reads DGGITQSPKYLFRKEGQNVTLSCEQNLNHDAMYWYRQDPGQGLRLIYYSQIVNDFQKGDIAEGYSVSREKKESFPLTVTSAQKNPTAFYLCASSSATSGFNEQFFGPGTRLTVL.

The chain uses TRBV27 and TRBJ2-7; TRBD2 is a possible D gene (6 bases). The germline gives CDR1 MNHEY, CDR2 SMNVEV (reference sequence). The CDR3 spans 14 residues. Trimming cost V 2 bases and J 5 bases, with 13 bases left between them. CDR3 amino acids: CASSLGGADHEQYF. The DNA of the CDR3 is TGTGCCAGCAGTTTAGGCGGGGCCGACCACGAGCAGTACTTC.

The chain couples TRBV5-1 to TRBJ2-7; TRBD1 matches 9 bases. Trimming removed 2 bases from V and 2 bases from J; junction bases left unmatched: 5. The CDR3 consists of 15 residues. Germline V gives CDR1 SGHRS, CDR2 YFSETQ. The CDR3 DNA reads as TGCGCCAGCAGCTTTTCCGGGACAGGGACCTACGAGCAGTACTTC. Amino acid sequence: CASSFSGTGTYEQYF.

Here the CDR3 DNA reads TGTGCCAGCAGCGGGCTCCCGGTGGGTACAGATACGCAGTATTTT. Its protein is CASSGLPVGTDTQYF. The V call is TRBV7-2, the J call TRBJ2-3; no firm D call. Per germline, CDR1 SGHTA and CDR2 FQGNSA. V was cut by 5 bases and J by 3 bases, with 15 bases left in between. This CDR3 has 15 residues.

The CDR3 sequence is CASRDGGQGDYGYTF. DNA of the CDR3: TGTGCCAGCAGGGACGGGGGACAGGGAGACTATGGCTACACCTTC. V and J are TRBV2 and TRBJ1-2, with TRBD1 matching 9 bases. Trimming cost V 6 bases and J 3 bases; bases outside gene matches: 8. This CDR3 has 15 residues. In germline, CDR1 is SNHLY, CDR2 FYNNEI.

The V call is TRBV27, the J call TRBJ2-7, with TRBD1 as a possible D gene (6 bases). V lost 0 bases to trimming and J lost 0 bases, with 12 bases between them. The CDR3 loop spans 16 amino acids. The germline gives CDR1 MNHEY, CDR2 SMNVEV (reference sequence). The chain's CDR3 is CASSLSSGDHSYEQYF. CDR3 bases: TGTGCCAGCAGTTTATCGTCAGGGGATCACTCCTACGAGCAGTACTTC.

The gene calls are TRBV5-1 and TRBJ2-3, with D possibly called TRBD1 or TRBD2 (6 bases each). V lost 4 bases, J lost 3 bases, and 18 bases lay in between. The germline gives CDR1 SGHRS, CDR2 YFSETQ. This CDR3 contains 16 residues. The CDR3: CASSTPVTGGTDTQYF. The CDR3 region has the DNA TGCGCCAGCAGCACCCCCGTGACAGGAGGGACAGATACGCAGTATTTT.

The J gene is TRBJ1-5, the V gene TRBV2, with D uncertain. Trimming shortened V by 4 bases and J by 5 bases, and 6 bases separated the two germline ends. CDR3 length equals 12 residues. From germline, CDR1 is SNHLY and CDR2 FYNNEI. The CDR3 coding sequence is TGTGCCAGCAGTGGGGAAGATCAGCCCCAGCATTTT. Translating it yields CASSGEDQPQHF.

This chain joins TRBV18 and TRBJ2-7; no clear D. V was pared by 6 bases and J by 2 bases, with 8 bases between. The CDR3 is 12 amino acids. From germline, CDR1 is KGHSH and CDR2 LQKENI. The CDR3 is CASSEQPYEQYF. CDR3 bases: TGTGCCAGCTCGGAACAGCCCTACGAGCAGTACTTC. Drawing the rest from reference TRBV18 and TRBJ2-7, the complete variable domain is NAGVMQNPRHLVRRRGQEARLRCSPMKGHSHVYWYRQLPEEGLKFMVYLQKENIIDESGMPKERFSAEFPKEGPSILRIQQVVRGDSAAYFCASSEQPYEQYFGPGTRLTVT.

The chain couples TRBV18 to TRBJ1-1; 9 bases line up with TRBD1. J gave up 1 base and V 1 base, and 1 base lay outside the gene matches. The CDR3 spans 15 residues. CDR1 and CDR2 from the germline V gene are KGHSH and LQKENI. CDR3 protein: CASSPRTGANTEAFF. For the CDR3, the DNA is TGTGCCAGCTCACCACGGACAGGGGCGAACACTGAAGCTTTCTTT.

The chain is built from TRBV7-2 and TRBJ2-3, with D possibly being TRBD1 (6 bases). The V end was cut by 3 bases, the J end by 0 bases, with 13 bases between. This CDR3 has 16 amino acids. The germline V gene has CDR1 SGHTA and CDR2 FQGNSA. This CDR3 is CASSLRQASSTDTQYF. CDR3 DNA: TGTGCCAGCAGCTTGAGACAGGCGAGTAGCACAGATACGCAGTATTTT.

The V gene is TRBV4-2, the J gene TRBJ1-5, with D unclear. Germline V gene sequence: CDR1 LGHNA, CDR2 YNFKEQ. The CDR3 is 15 residues long. The V end was cut by 3 bases, the J end by 6 bases, with 15 bases between. The CDR3 reads CASSQGPGGRQPQHF. Here the CDR3 DNA reads TGTGCCAGCAGCCAGGGCCCGGGAGGCCGTCAGCCCCAGCATTTT.

The J gene is TRBJ2-5, the V gene TRBV15; D unresolved. The CDR3 covers 12 residues. Germline V gene sequence: CDR1 LNHNV, CDR2 YYDKDF (reference sequence). V lost 4 bases and J lost 1, with 4 bases in between. CDR3 nucleotides: TGTGCCACCAGCAACCGCCAAGAGACCCAGTACTTC. Its protein is CATSNRQETQYF.

The V call is TRBV10-2, the J call TRBJ2-2; 9 bases are shared with TRBD2. The germline CDR1 and CDR2 sequences are WSHSY and SAAADI. V lost 0 bases and J lost 3; bases outside the gene matches: 5. This CDR3 contains 17 residues. The CDR3 loop reads CASSESISGRYTGELFF. For the CDR3, the DNA is TGCGCCAGCAGTGAGTCGATAAGCGGGAGGTACACCGGGGAGCTGTTTTTT.